The 7 T cell receptor beta chains below all came from one sample that was sequenced in a study of shared clonotypes between healthy human individuals (dated by TCRdb to 2018 to 2020). Preparation of the library involved the immunoSEQ multiplex PCR assay. TCRdb limited this immuneACCESS table to in-frame rearrangements with V and J called. A share of clones is missing; checked studies link under half to unresolved V genes, and the rest is unexplained. The sample table contains roughly 1,800,000 clones; only one count was recorded for about 94% of them. The ten largest clones represent 0.95% to 1.5% of the sample. CD8 naive samples were CD45RO-negative cells positively selected for CCR7, giving a CD45RA+CCR7+ population that excluded TemRA cells. The sample consisted of naive CD8+ T cells sorted from blood. In the paper's terms, the cell subset or site label means: CD45RA+CCR7+. The source is a man aged 18 to 35 in good health.

V gene TRBV13 combines with J gene TRBJ2-3; TRBD2 agrees at 11 bases. V lost 4 bases, J lost 3 bases, and 6 bases stayed unmatched. The CDR3 contains 16 residues. CDR1 and CDR2 from the germline V gene are PRHDT and FYEKMQ (reference sequence). CDR3 loop: CASSSSGGPATDTQYF. The DNA of the CDR3 is TGTGCCAGCAGCTCTAGCGGGGGGCCTGCGACAGATACGCAGTATTTT.

To note about this clone: Other DNA sequences in the same sample also yield this CDR3. The chain recombines TRBV5-5 with TRBJ2-7; D unclear. V dropped 0 bases and J dropped 6 bases, with 7 bases sitting between them. The CDR3 extends over 12 amino acids. Germline CDR1 is SGHKS and CDR2 is YYEKEE (reference sequence). The CDR3 reads CASSLVGFEQYF. The CDR3, as DNA: TGTGCCAGCAGCTTGGTGGGATTCGAGCAGTACTTC. Full variable domain (remainder filled in from reference TRBV5-5 and TRBJ2-7): DAGVTQSPTHLIKTRGQQVTLRCSPISGHKSVSWYQQVLGQGPQFIFQYYEKEERGRGNFPDRFSARQFPNYSSELNVNALLLGDSALYLCASSLVGFEQYFGPGTRLTVT.

This clone was seen only once. V and J are TRBV28 and TRBJ2-5; 14 bases match TRBD2. The V gene's germline CDR1 is MDHEN and CDR2 SYDVKM. The CDR3 extends over 15 amino acids. Trimming cost V 8 bases and J 1 base; bases outside gene matches: 3. Written as DNA, the CDR3 is TGTGCCAGCGGGACTAGCGGGAGTATCCAAGAGACCCAGTACTTC. Its translation is CASGTSGSIQETQYF.

The rearrangement links TRBV19 to TRBJ1-5; possibly TRBD1 for D (6 bases). V shed 8 bases and J shed 7 bases, with 15 bases lying between them. From germline, CDR1 is LNHDA and CDR2 SQIVND (reference sequence). The CDR3 runs 13 residues. The CDR3 spells CASSTGLGQPQHF. The CDR3 DNA reads as TGTGCCAGTTCGACAGGTTTAGGACAGCCCCAGCATTTT.

V gene TRBV5-1 combines with J gene TRBJ2-7; perhaps TRBD1 as D (5 bases). The CDR3 has 15 residues. The germline V gene encodes CDR1 SGHRS and CDR2 YFSETQ. V lost 0 bases to trimming and J lost 5 bases, with 15 bases between them. Here the CDR3 DNA reads TGCGCCAGCAGCTTGGGTCAGGGTACGATCCACGAGCAGTACTTC. The encoded protein is CASSLGQGTIHEQYF.

A word on this clone: The identical CDR3 is also encoded by other nucleotide sequences in the sample. J is TRBJ2-7 and V is TRBV7-9; no clear D. Germline V gene sequence: CDR1 SEHNR, CDR2 FQNEAQ (reference sequence). CDR3 length: 12 amino acids. V was clipped by 6 bases and J by 0 bases, with 6 bases between them. The CDR3 here is CASSTPSYEQYF. CDR3 DNA: TGTGCCAGCAGTACCCCCTCCTACGAGCAGTACTTC.

This clone was recorded only once. The rearrangement joins TRBV30 to TRBJ2-5, with D maybe TRBD2 (6 bases). This CDR3 contains 13 residues. The V gene lost 5 bases and the J gene lost 5 bases, with 15 bases spanning the gap. Germline V gene data show CDR1 as GTSNPN and CDR2 as SVGIG (reference sequence). The DNA of the CDR3 is TGTGCCTGGGGGGTGGGAGGACTCGAGACCCAGTACTTC. It specifies CAWGVGGLETQYF.